These 15 T cell receptor beta chains were sequenced from one sample in a study of T cells after posttransplantation cyclophosphamide. Here immunoSEQ multiplex PCR was the method, and the copy in TCRdb shows in-frame clones only, minus some. This table holds tens of thousands of clones, roughly 86% found once. Sequenced material: PBMCs. All receptors come from a man between 25 and 39 years old with a blood cancer, CMV-positive, and with a related stem cell donor.

The chain combines TRBV7-2 with TRBJ2-5; 9 positions agree with TRBD1. Germline CDR1 and CDR2: SGHTA and FQGNSA. The CDR3 loop spans 15 amino acids. Trimming took 6 bases from V and 2 from J; bases not matched to a gene: 7. CDR3 sequence (DNA): TGTGCCAGCAGGGATATGACAGGGGGACAAGAGACCCAGTACTTC. Translating it yields CASRDMTGGQETQYF.

CDR3 coding DNA: TGTGCCAGCAGCCCTCCAGGGGTTGAGACCCAGTACTTC. This sequence encodes CASSPPGVETQYF. The chain has TRBV13 and TRBJ2-5, with D possibly TRBD1 on 6 matching bases. V was clipped by 5 bases and J by 5 bases, with 12 bases between them. The CDR3 covers 13 residues. Germline CDR1 and CDR2: PRHDT and FYEKMQ (reference sequence).

Only a few counts were recorded for this clone. CDR3 loop: CASSPQISYEQYF. Here the CDR3 DNA reads TGTGCCAGCAGTCCACAGATTTCCTACGAGCAGTACTTC. The V gene is TRBV27, the J gene TRBJ2-7, with D unclear. V was trimmed by 5 bases and J by 1 base, leaving 9 bases between them. The germline gives CDR1 MNHEY, CDR2 SMNVEV (reference sequence). This CDR3 comprises 13 residues.

The rearrangement joins TRBV7-9 to TRBJ1-1, with D tentatively TRBD1 (6 bases). The CDR3 extends over 13 amino acids. Germline CDR1 reads SEHNR; CDR2 reads FQNEAQ (reference sequence). V lost 4 bases and J lost 8, with 14 bases in between. CDR3 amino acids: CASSSNLQGEAFF. CDR3 DNA: TGTGCCAGCAGCTCGAACCTACAGGGAGAAGCTTTCTTT.

This chain links TRBV27 with TRBJ1-1; D possibly corresponds to TRBD1 (5 bases). Germline V lookup: CDR1 MNHEY, CDR2 SMNVEV (reference sequence). The length of the CDR3 is 13 residues. V was cut by 6 bases and J by 5 bases, with 13 bases left in between. The CDR3 sequence is CASRTGLATEAFF. The CDR3 DNA is TGTGCCAGCAGAACGGGACTCGCGACTGAAGCTTTCTTT.

This clone appeared once. The rearrangement uses TRBV27 and TRBJ2-7; 9 bases match TRBD1. Germline V gives CDR1 MNHEY, CDR2 SMNVEV (reference sequence). The CDR3 runs to 15 residues. Losses at the gene ends were 4 bases for V and 2 bases for J; bases not matched to a gene: 6. Written as DNA, the CDR3 is TGTGCCAGCAGTTCCCCGGGACAGGGAACCTACGAGCAGTACTTC. It yields the protein CASSSPGQGTYEQYF.

This clone has more than one count but fewer than ten. The chain employs TRBV7-9 and TRBJ2-3, with a tentative D call TRBD1 (6 bases). The CDR3 length is 14 residues. Germline assignment: CDR1 SEHNR and CDR2 FQNEAQ (reference sequence). The ends were cut back, 7 bases at V and 3 bases at J, with 14 bases in the middle. CDR3 in DNA: TGTGCCAGCACCGCCCAAGGACAGACAGATACGCAGTATTTT. This sequence encodes CASTAQGQTDTQYF.

The table lists this clone with a count of one. This chain uses TRBV11-3 with TRBJ1-1, with D unresolved. V dropped 2 bases and J dropped 3 bases, with 7 bases sitting between them. The germline CDR1 and CDR2 sequences are SGHNT and YENEEA. The CDR3 sequence is 13 residues long. The CDR3 here is CASSLNGDTEAFF. CDR3 nucleotide sequence: TGTGCCAGCAGCTTAAACGGGGACACTGAAGCTTTCTTT.

The V and J genes are TRBV27 and TRBJ2-3; 14 nucleotides match TRBD2. V lost 5 bases, J lost 9 bases, and 7 bases stayed unmatched. The CDR3 totals 15 residues. In germline, CDR1 is MNHEY, CDR2 SMNVEV (reference sequence). The CDR3 nucleotides are TGTGCCAGCAGTCCGGGACTAGCGGGAGAGGGGACGCAGTATTTT. Residues: CASSPGLAGEGTQYF.

This clone came up once. The V gene is TRBV7-9, the J gene TRBJ2-7; 8 bases match TRBD2. Trimming cost V 2 bases and J 2 bases; bases outside gene matches: 5. Germline CDR1 reads SEHNR; CDR2 reads FQNEAQ (reference sequence). CDR3 size: 15 residues. The chain's CDR3 is CASSLLAGNPYEQYF. The CDR3 region has the DNA TGTGCCAGCAGCTTATTAGCGGGGAACCCCTACGAGCAGTACTTC. The complete variable domain, with remaining parts taken from reference TRBV7-9 and TRBJ2-7, reads DTGVSQNPRHKITKRGQNVTFRCDPISEHNRLYWYRQTLGQGPEFLTYFQNEAQLEKSRLLSDRFSAERPKGSFSTLEIQRTEQGDSAMYLCASSLLAGNPYEQYFGPGTRLTVT.

This chain connects TRBV5-1 to TRBJ2-1; D is perhaps TRBD1 (5 bases). CDR1 and CDR2 (germline): SGHRS, YFSETQ. CDR3 length: 14 amino acids. V was trimmed by 0 bases and J by 2 bases, leaving 6 bases between them. CDR3 DNA: TGCGCCAGCAGCTTGGGGGGCGCCTACAATGAGCAGTTCTTC. Amino acid sequence: CASSLGGAYNEQFF.

The chain joins TRBV7-2 to TRBJ1-5; TRBD1 is a possible D gene (5 bases). Trimming pared 5 bases from V and 4 bases from J, leaving 12 bases between. The CDR3 consists of 14 residues. Looked up from germline, CDR1 is SGHTA and CDR2 is FQGNSA. The CDR3 is CASSPRQTNQPQHF. The CDR3 DNA sequence: TGTGCCAGCAGCCCCAGACAGACAAATCAGCCCCAGCATTTT. Using reference TRBV7-2 and TRBJ1-5 for the parts outside the CDR3, the full variable domain is GAGVSQSPSNKVTEKGKDVELRCDPISGHTALYWYRQSLGQGLEFLIYFQGNSAPDKSGLPSDRFSAERTGGSVSTLTIQRTQQEDSAVYLCASSPRQTNQPQHFGDGTRLSIL.

V gene TRBV19 combines with J gene TRBJ1-5, with TRBD1 as a possible D gene (6 bases). This CDR3 has 13 residues. Germline assignment: CDR1 LNHDA and CDR2 SQIVND (reference sequence). V was trimmed by 5 bases and J by 2 bases, leaving 7 bases between them. The CDR3 loop reads CASSAGGNQPQHF. In DNA, the CDR3 is TGTGCCAGTAGTGCAGGGGGCAATCAGCCCCAGCATTTT.

This clone was seen a handful of times. The CDR3: CATSRDRGAEKLFF. In DNA, the CDR3 is TGTGCCACCAGCAGAGACCGAGGCGCTGAAAAACTGTTTTTT. The chain recombines TRBV15 with TRBJ1-4, with D uncertain. The germline V and J ends were trimmed by 0 bases and 7 bases, with 9 bases remaining between them. CDR1 and CDR2 (germline): LNHNV, YYDKDF (reference sequence). This CDR3 has 14 amino acids.

This clone was recorded once. The chain joins TRBV7-9 to TRBJ1-2; no reliable D call. CDR3 length: 14 residues. CDR1 and CDR2 (germline): SEHNR, FQNEAQ (reference sequence). Trimming shortened V by 1 base and J by 6 bases, and 12 bases separated the two germline ends. The CDR3 region is CASSLDGSSHGYTF. The CDR3 DNA sequence: TGTGCCAGCAGCTTAGATGGTAGCTCCCATGGCTACACCTTC.